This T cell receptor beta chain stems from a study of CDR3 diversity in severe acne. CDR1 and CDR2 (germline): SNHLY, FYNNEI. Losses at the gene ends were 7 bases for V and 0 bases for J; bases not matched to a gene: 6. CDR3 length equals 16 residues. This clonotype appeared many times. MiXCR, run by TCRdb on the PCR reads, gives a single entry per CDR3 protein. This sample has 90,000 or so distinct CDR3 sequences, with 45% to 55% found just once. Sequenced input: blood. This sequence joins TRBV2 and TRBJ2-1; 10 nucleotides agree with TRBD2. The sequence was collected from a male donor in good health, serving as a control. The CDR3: CASTQGLAVSYNEQFF. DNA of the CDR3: TGTGCCAGCACTCAAGGACTAGCGGTCTCCTACAATGAGCAGTTCTTC.